The text below deals with one TCR beta chain. These data originate in a study of T cell changes during pregnancy in multiple sclerosis. Assay: immunoSEQ multiplex PCR; the TCRdb copy retains only in-frame clones and omits some. The table has roughly 70,000 clones, 90% seen once; the top ten hold around 1.5%. This receptor was obtained from a female donor with multiple sclerosis, enrolled in a pregnancy study. The sample in question was peripheral blood, obtained in the third trimester of pregnancy.

CDR3 sequence (DNA): TGTGCCAGCAGCTTCGGACAGGGGATCGGCAATGGGCCCTACAATGAGCAGTTCTTC. Amino acids: CASSFGQGIGNGPYNEQFF. This sequence joins TRBV11-2 and TRBJ2-1; 9 bases are shared with TRBD1. Germline V lookup: CDR1 SGHAT, CDR2 FQNNGV. The CDR3 sequence is 19 residues long. Trimming at V came to 3 bases and at J to 2 bases, leaving 14 bases not matched to a gene.